The text below deals with one T cell receptor beta chain. With 5 bases clipped from V and 4 bases from J, the junction kept 5 bases outside the gene matches. This CDR3 spans 16 amino acids. Germline values: CDR1 MNHEY, CDR2 SMNVEV (reference sequence). PCR was performed using 60 Vbeta and 13 Jbeta primers. The repertoire was sequenced with immunoSEQ multiplex PCR; TCRdb's copy has only in-frame clones and lacks some. The sample holds fewer than 100,000 clones, about three quarters seen once. The source of the sample is a study of cytomegalovirus exposure and HLA in healthy donors. This receptor was identified in a female donor in good health and CMV-seronegative. Sequenced sample: PBMCs. The chain uses TRBV27 and TRBJ2-1, with 13 positions matching TRBD2. The CDR3 region has the DNA TGTGCCAGCAGTCTCACACTAGCGGGAGGGTACAATGAGCAGTTCTTC. Its translation is CASSLTLAGGYNEQFF.